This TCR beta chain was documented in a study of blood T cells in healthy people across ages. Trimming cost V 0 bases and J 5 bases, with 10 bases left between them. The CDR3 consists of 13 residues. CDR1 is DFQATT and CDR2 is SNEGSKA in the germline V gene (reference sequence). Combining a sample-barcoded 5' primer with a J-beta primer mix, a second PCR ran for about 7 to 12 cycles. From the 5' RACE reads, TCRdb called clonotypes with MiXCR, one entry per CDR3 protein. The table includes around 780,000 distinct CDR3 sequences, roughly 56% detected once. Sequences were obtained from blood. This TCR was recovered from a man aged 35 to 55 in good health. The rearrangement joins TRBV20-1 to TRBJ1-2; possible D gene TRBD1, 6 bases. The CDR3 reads CSARDNQGYGYTF. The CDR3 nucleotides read TGCAGTGCTAGAGATAACCAGGGGTATGGCTACACCTTC.